Below, 26 T cell receptor beta chains from the same sample are listed, as sequenced in a study of blood T cell repertoires in COVID-19. Clones were sequenced by immunoSEQ multiplex PCR, and TCRdb holds only the in-frame ones, with some missing. The sample lists about 340,000 clones, about 86% occurring once. The sequencing input was PBMCs or T cells enriched from blood (not recorded which). The receptors here all came from a woman aged 40 to 50 with acute COVID-19.

V gene TRBV20-1 combines with J gene TRBJ1-4; D remains unclear. CDR1 and CDR2 from the germline V gene are DFQATT and SNEGSKA (reference sequence). Between the trimmed V and J ends, which lost 3 bases and 0 bases, there was a span of 14 bases. This CDR3 region has 16 residues. The DNA for the CDR3 is TGCAGTGCTAGTCCCACTCACGGTGCAACTAATGAAAAACTGTTTTTT. This codes for CSASPTHGATNEKLFF.

V is TRBV18 and J is TRBJ2-6, with D perhaps TRBD1 (5 bases). Trimming stripped 3 bases from V and 0 bases from J, with 6 bases between. The germline CDR1 and CDR2 sequences are KGHSH and LQKENI. The CDR3 sequence is 15 residues long. The DNA of the CDR3 is TGTGCCAGCTCACCGGGGCTCTCTGGGGCCAACGTCCTGACTTTC. It translates to CASSPGLSGANVLTF. Full variable domain (rest looked up from reference TRBV18 and TRBJ2-6): NAGVMQNPRHLVRRRGQEARLRCSPMKGHSHVYWYRQLPEEGLKFMVYLQKENIIDESGMPKERFSAEFPKEGPSILRIQQVVRGDSAAYFCASSPGLSGANVLTFGAGSRLTVL.

This sequence joins TRBV5-1 and TRBJ2-3; tentatively, D is TRBD1 (5 bases). The CDR3 spans 14 residues. Deletions cut 3 bases from V and 1 base from J, with 9 bases between. CDR1 and CDR2 (germline): SGHRS, YFSETQ. For the CDR3, the DNA is TGCGCCAGCAGCTCATTGACAGGCACAGATACGCAGTATTTT. It encodes CASSSLTGTDTQYF.

This clone came up once. In the same sample, other DNA sequences code for this CDR3. V is TRBV18 and J is TRBJ2-2, with D maybe TRBD2 (6 bases). CDR1 is KGHSH, CDR2 LQKENI, per germline. This CDR3 spans 17 amino acids. The V end lost 2 bases, the J end lost 2 bases, and 15 bases lay between the germline ends. CDR3 loop: CASSPSSGRTNTGELFF. CDR3 bases: TGTGCCAGCTCACCATCCAGCGGGCGAACAAACACCGGGGAGCTGTTTTTT.

J is TRBJ2-7 and V is TRBV6-5, with a possible D match to TRBD1 (6 bases). CDR3 length equals 11 residues. Germline CDR1 is MNHEY and CDR2 is SVGAGI. V was shortened by 7 bases and J by 7 bases, with 11 bases between the two germline ends. The CDR3 spells CASTGAREQYF. The CDR3 DNA follows: TGTGCCAGCACAGGGGCGAGAGAGCAGTACTTC.

The chain employs TRBV29-1 and TRBJ1-1, with 10 bases lining up with TRBD1. The J segment lost 3 bases and the V segment lost 6 bases, leaving 13 bases of the junction unmatched. Germline V gene sequence: CDR1 SQVTM, CDR2 ANQGSEA. The CDR3 runs 16 residues. CDR3 loop: CSVIKGQGPLDTEAFF. The CDR3 DNA reads as TGCAGCGTCATCAAGGGACAGGGGCCCCTGGACACTGAAGCTTTCTTT.

The gene calls are TRBV9 and TRBJ1-2; D gene ambiguous. The V end was cut by 4 bases, the J end by 13 bases, with 20 bases between. CDR3 length: 13 residues. The germline CDR1 and CDR2 sequences are SGDLS and YYNGEE. For the CDR3, the DNA is TGTGCCAGCAGCCCTGGTGTAGCGAGCCCCCCCACCTTC. It is translated as CASSPGVASPPTF.

The CDR3 is CASSLVESSYEQYF. The CDR3 nucleotides are TGTGCCAGCAGCTTAGTCGAGTCTTCCTACGAGCAGTACTTC. The chain combines TRBV11-2 with TRBJ2-7; D remains unclear. V shed 1 base and J shed 1 base, with 8 bases lying between them. The CDR3 covers 14 residues. The germline V gene encodes CDR1 SGHAT and CDR2 FQNNGV.

The rearrangement joins TRBV5-8 to TRBJ2-2; 10 nucleotides match TRBD1. CDR3 size: 15 residues. Per germline, CDR1 SGHTS and CDR2 YDEGEE. Trimming at V came to 4 bases and at J to 4 bases, leaving 4 bases not matched to a gene. The CDR3 loop reads CASSKGQGGTGELFF. CDR3 nucleotide sequence: TGTGCCAGCAGCAAAGGACAGGGGGGCACCGGGGAGCTGTTTTTT. The full variable domain, completed using reference TRBV5-8 and TRBJ2-2, is EAGVTQSPTHLIKTRGQQATLRCSPISGHTSVYWYQQALGLGLQFLLWYDEGEERNRGNFPPRFSGRQFPNYSSELNVNALELEDSALYLCASSKGQGGTGELFFGEGSRLTVL.

The rearrangement uses TRBV18 and TRBJ2-2; 9 bases align to TRBD1. CDR1 is KGHSH, CDR2 LQKENI, per germline. V shed 4 bases and J 7 bases; nucleotides not matched to a gene: 7. The CDR3 extends over 15 amino acids. The chain's CDR3 is CASSRGTGLSGELFF. In nucleotides, the CDR3 is TGTGCCAGCTCACGAGGGACAGGGCTGAGCGGGGAGCTGTTTTTT.

V is TRBV7-3 and J is TRBJ2-3, with D perhaps TRBD2 (5 bases). The CDR3 runs to 15 residues. V dropped 3 bases and J dropped 0 bases, with 10 bases sitting between them. Per the germline V gene, CDR1 is SGHTA and CDR2 is FQGTGA. Written as DNA, the CDR3 is TGTGCCAGCAGCTTGCGGGCCTCTAGCACAGATACGCAGTATTTT. This codes for CASSLRASSTDTQYF.

CDR3 amino acids: CASSPGLRNTIYF. CDR3 DNA sequence: TGTGCCAGCAGTCCGGGTCTTCGTAACACCATATATTTT. V gene TRBV12-3 or TRBV12-4 combines with J gene TRBJ1-3; D ambiguous. V lost 5 bases and J lost 7, with 12 bases in between. The CDR3 is made up of 13 amino acids.

The chain employs TRBV7-2 and TRBJ2-3; 8 bases align to TRBD2. CDR1 and CDR2 from the germline V gene are SGHTA and FQGNSA. The CDR3 runs 17 residues. The V segment lost 2 bases and the J segment 0 bases; nucleotides outside the gene matches: 7. CDR3 nucleotide sequence: TGTGCCAGCAGCTTATTAGCGGGGCAGGCTAGCACAGATACGCAGTATTTT. It is translated as CASSLLAGQASTDTQYF.

The rearrangement joins TRBV6-5 to TRBJ2-1, with a weak D call TRBD1 (5 bases). Looked up from germline, CDR1 is MNHEY and CDR2 is SVGAGI. The ends were cut back, 2 bases at V and 0 bases at J, with 8 bases in the middle. The CDR3 length is 15 residues. CDR3 DNA sequence: TGTGCCAGCAGTTACAGGGGTAGCTCCTACAATGAGCAGTTCTTC. It is translated as CASSYRGSSYNEQFF.

This chain connects TRBV27 to TRBJ1-2; 9 bases are shared with TRBD1. J gave up 4 bases and V 5 bases, and 8 bases lay outside the gene matches. This CDR3 is built from 15 residues. Per the germline V gene, CDR1 is MNHEY and CDR2 is SMNVEV (reference sequence). The CDR3 DNA reads as TGTGCCAGCAGTCCACAGACAGGGGGAGGCTATGGCTACACCTTC. The encoded protein is CASSPQTGGGYGYTF.

The chain employs TRBV2 and TRBJ2-5; D not certain. Deletions cut 8 bases from V and 7 bases from J, with 5 bases between. Germline lookup yields CDR1 SNHLY and CDR2 FYNNEI. This CDR3 is built from 9 residues. The CDR3 is CASGGTQYF. The DNA of the CDR3 is TGTGCCAGCGGCGGGACCCAGTACTTC.

The chain uses TRBV11-2 and TRBJ1-5; maybe TRBD1 (6 bases). The germline CDR1 and CDR2 sequences are SGHAT and FQNNGV. CDR3 length: 15 residues. V was trimmed by 4 bases and J by 0 bases, leaving 10 bases between them. The CDR3 coding sequence is TGTGCCAGCAGCTCAAACAGGGATAGCAATCAGCCCCAGCATTTT. Residues: CASSSNRDSNQPQHF.

V and J are TRBV7-2 and TRBJ2-7, with TRBD1 identical over 9 bases. V shed 6 bases, J shed 4 bases, and the junction held 7 bases outside the gene matches. Germline V gives CDR1 SGHTA, CDR2 FQGNSA. The CDR3 is 14 amino acids. The CDR3 nucleotides read TGTGCCAGCAGTCCGAGACAGGGGGGGTACGAGCAGTACTTC. Translated, it gives CASSPRQGGYEQYF.

This chain uses TRBV3-1 (or the pseudogene TRBV3-2) with TRBJ2-7, with D perhaps TRBD1 (6 bases). Germline values: CDR1 LGHDT, CDR2 YNNKEL (reference sequence). V lost 4 bases and J lost 0, with 13 bases in between. The CDR3 totals 15 residues. The CDR3 here is CASSLTTGSSYEQYF. The CDR3 nucleotides are TGTGCCAGCAGCCTCACCACAGGGAGCTCCTACGAGCAGTACTTC.

Only a few counts were recorded for this clone. The V and J genes are TRBV6-6 and TRBJ1-3; 7 bases align to TRBD1. Germline V lookup: CDR1 MNHNY, CDR2 SVGAGI (reference sequence). This CDR3 is 17 amino acids long. Trimming took 5 bases from V and 2 from J; bases not matched to a gene: 12. The CDR3 sequence is CASSRTWTGFTGNTIYF. The CDR3 nucleotides are TGTGCCAGCAGTCGCACCTGGACAGGTTTTACTGGAAACACCATATATTTT.

V usage is TRBV5-1 and J usage is TRBJ2-7, with 7 positions matching TRBD1. The V and J ends lost 4 bases and 3 bases, in that order; junction bases with no gene match: 10. Germline CDR1 SGHRS, CDR2 YFSETQ. CDR3 length: 15 residues. The CDR3 here is CASSPDGQAHYEQYF. The CDR3 nucleotides are TGCGCCAGCAGCCCGGACGGACAGGCCCACTACGAGCAGTACTTC.

The chain combines TRBV4-3 with TRBJ1-6, with unresolved D. Germline V CDR1 and CDR2: LGHNA, YSLEER. The V end lost 0 bases, the J end lost 8 bases, and 14 bases lay between the germline ends. The CDR3 extends over 16 amino acids. The CDR3 region has the DNA TGCGCCAGCAGCCAAGATTTTTTCGGTTCGGATTCACCCCTCCACTTT. It codes for CASSQDFFGSDSPLHF.

The V gene is TRBV11-2, the J gene TRBJ1-3; 7 nucleotides align to TRBD1. The CDR3 has 15 amino acids. In germline, CDR1 is SGHAT, CDR2 FQNNGV. The J segment lost 6 bases and the V segment lost 5 bases, leaving 10 bases of the junction unmatched. CDR3 bases: TGTGCCAGCAGCCGAGGGGGGACAGAGATAAACACCATATATTTT. Translating gives CASSRGGTEINTIYF.

This clone appeared a single time. The chain links TRBV28 to TRBJ2-3; 8 positions agree with TRBD2. Germline V gene data show CDR1 as MDHEN and CDR2 as SYDVKM. This CDR3 spans 16 amino acids. The trim removed 6 bases at V and 4 bases at J, leaving 12 bases unmatched. The CDR3, as DNA: TGTGCCAGCAGACCTACAGCGGGAGCGGGGCCAGATACGCAGTATTTT. Translation gives CASRPTAGAGPDTQYF.

The chain links TRBV11-2 to TRBJ2-3; tentative D call: TRBD1 (6 bases). The germline gives CDR1 SGHAT, CDR2 FQNNGV. The ends were cut back, 1 base at V and 5 bases at J, with 10 bases in the middle. The CDR3 runs to 14 residues. The CDR3 region is CASSLADRRDTQYF. CDR3 nucleotides: TGTGCCAGCAGCTTAGCAGACAGGAGAGATACGCAGTATTTT.

V and J are TRBV5-4 and TRBJ1-2; D not certain. The V gene lost 3 bases and the J gene lost 7 bases, with 10 bases spanning the gap. From germline, CDR1 is SGHNT and CDR2 YYREEE (reference sequence). This CDR3 region has 12 residues. For the CDR3, the DNA is TGTGCCAGCAGCTATCCCTCCGGTGGCTACACCTTC. As protein: CASSYPSGGYTF.